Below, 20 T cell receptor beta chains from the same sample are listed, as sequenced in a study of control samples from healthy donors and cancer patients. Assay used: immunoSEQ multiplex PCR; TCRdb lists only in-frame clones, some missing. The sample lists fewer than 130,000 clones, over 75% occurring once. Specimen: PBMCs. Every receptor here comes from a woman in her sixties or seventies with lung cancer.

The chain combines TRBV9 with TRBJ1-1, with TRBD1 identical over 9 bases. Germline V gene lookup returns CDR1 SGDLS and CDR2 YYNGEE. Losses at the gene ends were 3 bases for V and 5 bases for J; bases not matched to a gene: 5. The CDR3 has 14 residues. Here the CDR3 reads CASSALTGGTEAFF. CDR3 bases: TGTGCCAGCAGCGCCCTGACAGGGGGTACTGAAGCTTTCTTT.

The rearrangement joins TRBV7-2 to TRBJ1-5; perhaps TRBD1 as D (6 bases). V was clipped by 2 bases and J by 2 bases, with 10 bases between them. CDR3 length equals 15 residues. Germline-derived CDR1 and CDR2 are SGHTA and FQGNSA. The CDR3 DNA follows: TGTGCCAGCAGCTTAAACGGGGGCGGCAATCAGCCCCAGCATTTT. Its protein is CASSLNGGGNQPQHF. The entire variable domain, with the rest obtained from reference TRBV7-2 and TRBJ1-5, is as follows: GAGVSQSPSNKVTEKGKDVELRCDPISGHTALYWYRQSLGQGLEFLIYFQGNSAPDKSGLPSDRFSAERTGGSVSTLTIQRTQQEDSAVYLCASSLNGGGNQPQHFGDGTRLSIL.

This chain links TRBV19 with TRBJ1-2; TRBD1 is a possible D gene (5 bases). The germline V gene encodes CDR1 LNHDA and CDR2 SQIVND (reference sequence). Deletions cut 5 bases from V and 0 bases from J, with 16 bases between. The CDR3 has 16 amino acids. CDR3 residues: CASSRSVWGTNYGYTF. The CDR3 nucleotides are TGTGCCAGTAGTCGTAGTGTGTGGGGGACTAACTATGGCTACACCTTC.

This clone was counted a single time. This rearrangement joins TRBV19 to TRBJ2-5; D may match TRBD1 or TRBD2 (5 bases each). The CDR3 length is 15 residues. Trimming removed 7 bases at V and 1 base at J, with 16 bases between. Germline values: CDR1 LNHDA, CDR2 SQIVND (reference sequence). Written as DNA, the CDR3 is TGTGCCAGTACTGTTAACGGGGCGCTCCAAGAGACCCAGTACTTC. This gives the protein CASTVNGALQETQYF.

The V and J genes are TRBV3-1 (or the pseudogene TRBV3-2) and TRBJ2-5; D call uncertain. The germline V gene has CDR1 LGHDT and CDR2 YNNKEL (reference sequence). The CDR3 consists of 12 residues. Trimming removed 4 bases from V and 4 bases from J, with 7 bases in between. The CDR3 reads CASSLEGETQYF. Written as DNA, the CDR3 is TGTGCCAGCAGCCTAGAAGGAGAGACCCAGTACTTC.

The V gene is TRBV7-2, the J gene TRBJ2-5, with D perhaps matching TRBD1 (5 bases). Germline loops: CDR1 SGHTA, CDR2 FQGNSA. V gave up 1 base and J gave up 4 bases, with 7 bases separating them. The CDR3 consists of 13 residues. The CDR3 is CASSLGQRETQYF. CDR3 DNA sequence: TGTGCCAGCAGCTTAGGACAGAGAGAGACCCAGTACTTC. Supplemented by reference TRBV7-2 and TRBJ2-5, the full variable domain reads GAGVSQSPSNKVTEKGKDVELRCDPISGHTALYWYRQSLGQGLEFLIYFQGNSAPDKSGLPSDRFSAERTGGSVSTLTIQRTQQEDSAVYLCASSLGQRETQYFGPGTRLLVL.

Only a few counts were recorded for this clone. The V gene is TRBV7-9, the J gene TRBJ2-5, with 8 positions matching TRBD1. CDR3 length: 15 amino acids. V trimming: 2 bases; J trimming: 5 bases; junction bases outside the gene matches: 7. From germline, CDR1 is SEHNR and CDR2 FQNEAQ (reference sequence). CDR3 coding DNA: TGTGCCAGCAGCTTAAGCGGACAGGGAGGCGAGACCCAGTACTTC. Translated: CASSLSGQGGETQYF.

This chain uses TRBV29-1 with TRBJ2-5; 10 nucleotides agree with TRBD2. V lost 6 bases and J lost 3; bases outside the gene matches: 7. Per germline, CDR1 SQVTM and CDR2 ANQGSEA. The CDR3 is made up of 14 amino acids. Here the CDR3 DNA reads TGCAGCGTAGTAGCGGGAGGTAGGGAAGAGACCCAGTACTTC. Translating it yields CSVVAGGREETQYF.

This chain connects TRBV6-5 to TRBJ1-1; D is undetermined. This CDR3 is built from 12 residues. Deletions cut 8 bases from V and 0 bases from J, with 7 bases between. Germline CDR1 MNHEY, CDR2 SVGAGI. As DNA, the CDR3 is TGTGCCAGCTGGCCTTTGAACACTGAAGCTTTCTTT. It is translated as CASWPLNTEAFF.

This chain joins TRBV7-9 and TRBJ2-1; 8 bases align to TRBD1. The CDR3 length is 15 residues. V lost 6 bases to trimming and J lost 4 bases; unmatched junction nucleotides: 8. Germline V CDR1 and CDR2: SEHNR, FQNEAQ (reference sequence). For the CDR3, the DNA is TGTGCCAGCAGTCCGACAGGGGTCGAATACAATGAGCAGTTCTTC. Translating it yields CASSPTGVEYNEQFF.

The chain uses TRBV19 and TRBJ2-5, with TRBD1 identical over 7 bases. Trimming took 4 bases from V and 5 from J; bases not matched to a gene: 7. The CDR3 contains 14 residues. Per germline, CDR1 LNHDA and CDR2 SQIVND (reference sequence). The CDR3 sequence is CASSRTGLGETQYF. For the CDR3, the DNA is TGTGCCAGTAGTAGGACAGGCCTAGGGGAGACCCAGTACTTC.

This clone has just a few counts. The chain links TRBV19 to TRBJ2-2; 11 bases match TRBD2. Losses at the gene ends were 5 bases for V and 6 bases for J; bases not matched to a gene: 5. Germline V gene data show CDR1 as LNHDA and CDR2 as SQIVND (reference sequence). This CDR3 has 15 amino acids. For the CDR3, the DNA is TGTGCCAGTAGTCCGACTAGCGGGATAGCCGGGGAGCTGTTTTTT. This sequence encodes CASSPTSGIAGELFF.

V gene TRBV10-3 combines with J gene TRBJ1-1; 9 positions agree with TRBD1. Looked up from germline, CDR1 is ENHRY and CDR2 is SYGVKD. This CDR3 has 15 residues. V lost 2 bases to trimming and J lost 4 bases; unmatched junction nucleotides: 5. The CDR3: CAISETGGRGTEAFF. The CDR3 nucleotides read TGTGCCATCAGTGAGACAGGGGGCCGGGGCACTGAAGCTTTCTTT.

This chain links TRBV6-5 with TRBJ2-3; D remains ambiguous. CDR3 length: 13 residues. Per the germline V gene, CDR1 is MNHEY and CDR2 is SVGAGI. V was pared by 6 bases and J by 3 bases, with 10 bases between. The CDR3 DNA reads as TGTGCCAGCAGAGACGGAGTAACAGATACGCAGTATTTT. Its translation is CASRDGVTDTQYF.

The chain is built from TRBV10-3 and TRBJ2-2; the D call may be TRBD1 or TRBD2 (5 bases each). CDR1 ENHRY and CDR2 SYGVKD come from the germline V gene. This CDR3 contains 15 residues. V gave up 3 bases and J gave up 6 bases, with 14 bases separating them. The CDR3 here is CAISELTWGSGELFF. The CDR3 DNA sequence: TGTGCCATCAGTGAATTAACTTGGGGGTCCGGGGAGCTGTTTTTT.

DNA for the CDR3: TGTGCCAGCAGTTTAAGGGGGACAGCTTCTAACTATGGCTACACCTTC. Protein sequence: CASSLRGTASNYGYTF. V and J are TRBV27 and TRBJ1-2, with TRBD1 identical over 7 bases. This CDR3 region has 16 residues. Germline CDR1 and CDR2: MNHEY and SMNVEV (reference sequence). With 2 bases clipped from V and 0 bases from J, the junction kept 6 bases outside the gene matches.

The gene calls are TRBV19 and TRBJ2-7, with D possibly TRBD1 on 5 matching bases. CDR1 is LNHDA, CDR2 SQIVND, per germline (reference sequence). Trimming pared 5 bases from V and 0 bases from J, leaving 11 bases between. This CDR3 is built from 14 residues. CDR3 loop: CASSSRTPSYEQYF. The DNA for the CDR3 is TGTGCCAGTAGTTCTCGGACACCCTCCTACGAGCAGTACTTC.

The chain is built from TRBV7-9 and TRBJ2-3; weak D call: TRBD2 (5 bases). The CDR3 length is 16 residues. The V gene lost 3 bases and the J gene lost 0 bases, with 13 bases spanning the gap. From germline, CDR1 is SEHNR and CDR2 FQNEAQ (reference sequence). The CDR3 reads CASSFDDYASTDTQYF. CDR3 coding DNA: TGTGCCAGCAGCTTCGACGACTACGCTAGCACAGATACGCAGTATTTT.

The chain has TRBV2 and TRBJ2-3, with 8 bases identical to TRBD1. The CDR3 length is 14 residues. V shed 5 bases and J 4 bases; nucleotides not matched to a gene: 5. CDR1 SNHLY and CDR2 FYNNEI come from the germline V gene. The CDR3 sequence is CASSRDRSSDTQYF. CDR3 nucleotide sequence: TGTGCCAGCAGTCGGGACAGGTCATCAGATACGCAGTATTTT.

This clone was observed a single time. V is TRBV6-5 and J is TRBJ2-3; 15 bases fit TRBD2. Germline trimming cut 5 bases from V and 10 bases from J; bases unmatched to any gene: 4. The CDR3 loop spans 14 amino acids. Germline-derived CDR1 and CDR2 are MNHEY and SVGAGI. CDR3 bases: TGTGCCAGCAGTCGGACTAGCGGGGGGGTGGCGCAGTATTTT. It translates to CASSRTSGGVAQYF.